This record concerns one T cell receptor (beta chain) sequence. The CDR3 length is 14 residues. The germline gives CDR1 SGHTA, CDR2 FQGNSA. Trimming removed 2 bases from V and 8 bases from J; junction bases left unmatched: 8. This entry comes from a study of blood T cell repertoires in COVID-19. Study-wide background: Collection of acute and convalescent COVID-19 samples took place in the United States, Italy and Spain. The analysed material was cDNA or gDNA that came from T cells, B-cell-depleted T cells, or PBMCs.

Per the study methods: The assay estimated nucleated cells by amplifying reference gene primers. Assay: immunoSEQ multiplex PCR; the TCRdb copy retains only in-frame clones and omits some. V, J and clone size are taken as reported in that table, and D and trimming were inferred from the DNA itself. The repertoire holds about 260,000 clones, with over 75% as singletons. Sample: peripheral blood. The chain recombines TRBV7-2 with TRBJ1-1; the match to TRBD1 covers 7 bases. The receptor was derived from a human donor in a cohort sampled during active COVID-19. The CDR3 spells CASSLNRDSTEAFF. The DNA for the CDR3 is TGTGCCAGCAGCTTAAATCGGGACAGCACCGAAGCTTTCTTT.